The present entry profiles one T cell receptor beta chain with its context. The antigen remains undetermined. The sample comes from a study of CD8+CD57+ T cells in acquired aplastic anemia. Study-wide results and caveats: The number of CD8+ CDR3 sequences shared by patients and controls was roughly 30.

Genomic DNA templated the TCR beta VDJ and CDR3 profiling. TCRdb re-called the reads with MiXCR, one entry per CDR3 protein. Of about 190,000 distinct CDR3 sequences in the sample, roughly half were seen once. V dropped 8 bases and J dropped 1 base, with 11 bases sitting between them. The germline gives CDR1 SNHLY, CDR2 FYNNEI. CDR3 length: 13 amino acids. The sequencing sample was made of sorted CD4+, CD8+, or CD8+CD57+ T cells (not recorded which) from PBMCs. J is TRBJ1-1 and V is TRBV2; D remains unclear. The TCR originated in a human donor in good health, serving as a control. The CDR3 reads CASHRGGNTEAFF. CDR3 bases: TGTGCCAGCCATCGAGGTGGGAACACTGAAGCTTTCTTT.